This T cell receptor (beta chain) was observed in a study of T cell responses to AZD1222 COVID-19 vaccine. General study points: Possibly, clonal diversity was underestimated; donors were largely white British and included more females. With two AZD1222 doses given, Spike-specific TCR breadth and depth both rose.

Clones were sequenced by immunoSEQ multiplex PCR, and TCRdb holds only the in-frame ones, with some missing. Altogether approximately 150,000 clones are present, 90% being singletons, with the ten largest covering approximately 1.6%. CDR1 LNHDA and CDR2 SQIVND come from the germline V gene (reference sequence). This CDR3 region has 14 residues. Trimming removed 5 bases from V and 0 bases from J, with 10 bases in between. As concerns this clone: The antigen is not known.

Pooled together were second doses at about 4 or about 12 weeks. Source: peripheral blood, taken 28 days after the second AZD1222 dose. The J gene is TRBJ1-1, the V gene TRBV19, with no clear D. The origin of this receptor is an adult who received the AZD1222 COVID-19 vaccine. The CDR3 spells CASSGSGLNTEAFF. CDR3 bases: TGTGCCAGTAGTGGATCCGGGCTGAACACTGAAGCTTTCTTT. The entire variable domain, with the rest obtained from reference TRBV19 and TRBJ1-1, is as follows: DGGITQSPKYLFRKEGQNVTLSCEQNLNHDAMYWYRQDPGQGLRLIYYSQIVNDFQKGDIAEGYSVSREKKESFPLTVTSAQKNPTAFYLCASSGSGLNTEAFFGQGTRLTVV.